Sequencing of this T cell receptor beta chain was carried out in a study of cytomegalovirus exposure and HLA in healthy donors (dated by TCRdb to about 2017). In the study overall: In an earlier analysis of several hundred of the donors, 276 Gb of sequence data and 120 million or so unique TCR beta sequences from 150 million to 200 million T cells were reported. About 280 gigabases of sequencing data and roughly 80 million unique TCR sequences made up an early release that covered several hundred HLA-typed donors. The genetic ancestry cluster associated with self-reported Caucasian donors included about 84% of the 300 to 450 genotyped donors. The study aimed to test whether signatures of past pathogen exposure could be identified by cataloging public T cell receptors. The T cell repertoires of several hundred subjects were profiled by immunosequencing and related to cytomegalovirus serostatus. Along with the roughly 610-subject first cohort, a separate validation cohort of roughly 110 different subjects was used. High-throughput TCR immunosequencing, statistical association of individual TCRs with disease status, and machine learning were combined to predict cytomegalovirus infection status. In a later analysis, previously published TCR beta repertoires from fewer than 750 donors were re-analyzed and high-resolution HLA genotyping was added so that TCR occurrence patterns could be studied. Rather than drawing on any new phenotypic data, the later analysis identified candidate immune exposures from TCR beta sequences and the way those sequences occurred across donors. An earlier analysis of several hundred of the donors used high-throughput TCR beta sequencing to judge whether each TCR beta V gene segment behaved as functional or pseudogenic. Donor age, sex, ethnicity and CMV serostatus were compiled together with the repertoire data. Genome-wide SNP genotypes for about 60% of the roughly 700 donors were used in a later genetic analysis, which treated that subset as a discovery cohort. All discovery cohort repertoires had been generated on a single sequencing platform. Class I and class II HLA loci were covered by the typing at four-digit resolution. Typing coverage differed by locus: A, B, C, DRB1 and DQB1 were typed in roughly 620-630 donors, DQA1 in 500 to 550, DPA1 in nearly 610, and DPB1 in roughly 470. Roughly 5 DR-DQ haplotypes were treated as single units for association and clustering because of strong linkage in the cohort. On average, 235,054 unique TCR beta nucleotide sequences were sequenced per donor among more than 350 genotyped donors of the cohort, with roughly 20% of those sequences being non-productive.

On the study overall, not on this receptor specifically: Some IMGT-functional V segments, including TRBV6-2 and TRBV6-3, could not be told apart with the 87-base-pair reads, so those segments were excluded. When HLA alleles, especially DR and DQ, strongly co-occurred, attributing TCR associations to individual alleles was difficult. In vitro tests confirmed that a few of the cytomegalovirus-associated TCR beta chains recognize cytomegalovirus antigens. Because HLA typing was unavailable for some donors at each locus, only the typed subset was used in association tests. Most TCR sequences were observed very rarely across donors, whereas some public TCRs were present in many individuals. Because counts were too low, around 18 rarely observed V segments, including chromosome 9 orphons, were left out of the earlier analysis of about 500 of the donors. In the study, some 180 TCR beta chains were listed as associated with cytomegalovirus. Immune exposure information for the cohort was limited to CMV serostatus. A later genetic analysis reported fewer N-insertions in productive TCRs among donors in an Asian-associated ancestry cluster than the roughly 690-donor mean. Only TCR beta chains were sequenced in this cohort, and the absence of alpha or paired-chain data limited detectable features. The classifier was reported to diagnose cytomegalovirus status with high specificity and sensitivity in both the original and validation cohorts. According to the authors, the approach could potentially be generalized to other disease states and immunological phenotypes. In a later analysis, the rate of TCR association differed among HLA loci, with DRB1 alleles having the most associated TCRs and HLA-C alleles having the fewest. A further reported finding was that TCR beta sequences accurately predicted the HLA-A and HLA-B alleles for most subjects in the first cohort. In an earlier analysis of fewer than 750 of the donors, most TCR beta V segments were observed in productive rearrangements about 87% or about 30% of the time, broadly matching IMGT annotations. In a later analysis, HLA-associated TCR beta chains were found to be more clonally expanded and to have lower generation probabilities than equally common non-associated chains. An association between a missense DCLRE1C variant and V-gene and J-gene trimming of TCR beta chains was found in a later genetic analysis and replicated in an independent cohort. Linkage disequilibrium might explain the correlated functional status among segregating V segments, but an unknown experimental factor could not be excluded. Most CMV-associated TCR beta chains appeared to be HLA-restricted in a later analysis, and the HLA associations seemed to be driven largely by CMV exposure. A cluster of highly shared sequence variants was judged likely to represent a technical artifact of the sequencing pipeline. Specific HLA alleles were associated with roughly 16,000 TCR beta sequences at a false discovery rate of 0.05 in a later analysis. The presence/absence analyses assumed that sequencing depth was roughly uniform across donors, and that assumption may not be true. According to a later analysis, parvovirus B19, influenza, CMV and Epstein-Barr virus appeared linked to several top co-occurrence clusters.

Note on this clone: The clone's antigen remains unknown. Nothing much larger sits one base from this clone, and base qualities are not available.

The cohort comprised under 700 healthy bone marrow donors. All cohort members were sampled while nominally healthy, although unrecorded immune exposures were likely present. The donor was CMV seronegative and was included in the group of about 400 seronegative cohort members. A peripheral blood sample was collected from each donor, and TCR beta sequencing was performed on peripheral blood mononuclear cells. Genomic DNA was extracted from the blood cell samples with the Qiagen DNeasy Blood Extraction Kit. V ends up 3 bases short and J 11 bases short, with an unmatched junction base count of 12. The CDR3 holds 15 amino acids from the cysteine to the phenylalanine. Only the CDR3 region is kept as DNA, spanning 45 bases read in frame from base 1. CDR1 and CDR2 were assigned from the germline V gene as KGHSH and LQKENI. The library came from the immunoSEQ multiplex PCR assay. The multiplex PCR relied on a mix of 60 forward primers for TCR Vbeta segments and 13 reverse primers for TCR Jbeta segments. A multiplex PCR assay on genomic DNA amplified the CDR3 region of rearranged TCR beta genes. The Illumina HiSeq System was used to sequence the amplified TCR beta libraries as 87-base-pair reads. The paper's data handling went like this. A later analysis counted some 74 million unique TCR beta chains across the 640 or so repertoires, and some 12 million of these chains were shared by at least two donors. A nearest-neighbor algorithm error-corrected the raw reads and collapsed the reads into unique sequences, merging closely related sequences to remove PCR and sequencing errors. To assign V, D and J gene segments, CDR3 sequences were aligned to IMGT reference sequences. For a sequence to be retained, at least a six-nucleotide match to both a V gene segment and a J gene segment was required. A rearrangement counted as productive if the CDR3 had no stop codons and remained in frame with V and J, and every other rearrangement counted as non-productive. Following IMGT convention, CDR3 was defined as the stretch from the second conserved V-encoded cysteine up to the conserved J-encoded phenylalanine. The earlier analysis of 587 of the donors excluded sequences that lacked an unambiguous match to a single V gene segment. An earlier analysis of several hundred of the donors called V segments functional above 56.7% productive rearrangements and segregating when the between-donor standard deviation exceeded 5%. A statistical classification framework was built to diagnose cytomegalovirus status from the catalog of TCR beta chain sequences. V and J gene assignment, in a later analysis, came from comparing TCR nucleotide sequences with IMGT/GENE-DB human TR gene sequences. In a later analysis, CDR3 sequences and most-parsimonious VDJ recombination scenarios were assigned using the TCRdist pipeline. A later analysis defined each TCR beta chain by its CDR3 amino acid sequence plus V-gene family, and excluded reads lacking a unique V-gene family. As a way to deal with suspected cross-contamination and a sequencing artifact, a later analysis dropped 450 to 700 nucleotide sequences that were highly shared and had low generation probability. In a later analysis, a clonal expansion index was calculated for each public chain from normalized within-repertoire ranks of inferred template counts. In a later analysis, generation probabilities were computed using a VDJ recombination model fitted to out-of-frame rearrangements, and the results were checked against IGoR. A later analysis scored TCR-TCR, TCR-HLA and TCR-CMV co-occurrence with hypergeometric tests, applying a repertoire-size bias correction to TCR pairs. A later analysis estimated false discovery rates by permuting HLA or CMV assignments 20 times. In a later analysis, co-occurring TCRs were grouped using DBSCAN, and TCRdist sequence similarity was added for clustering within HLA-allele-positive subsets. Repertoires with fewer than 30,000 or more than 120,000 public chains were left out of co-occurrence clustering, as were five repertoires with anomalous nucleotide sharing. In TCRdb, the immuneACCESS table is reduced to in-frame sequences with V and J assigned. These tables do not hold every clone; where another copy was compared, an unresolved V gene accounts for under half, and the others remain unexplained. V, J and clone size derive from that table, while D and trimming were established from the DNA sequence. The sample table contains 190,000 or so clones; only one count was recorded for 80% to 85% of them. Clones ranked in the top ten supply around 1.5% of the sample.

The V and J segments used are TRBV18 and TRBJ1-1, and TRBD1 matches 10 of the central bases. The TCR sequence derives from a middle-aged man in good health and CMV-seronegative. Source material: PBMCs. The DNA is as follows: TGTGCCAGCTCACCGGGACAGGGGAGAATAGAATCGGCTTTCTTT. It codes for CASSPGQGRIESAFF.